Below are 24 T cell receptor beta chains sequenced from a single sample in a study of blood T cell repertoires in COVID-19. Clones were read by immunoSEQ multiplex PCR, and TCRdb kept only the in-frame ones, dropping some. The table has some 220,000 clones, approximately 80% seen once. Sequences were obtained from PBMCs or T cells enriched from blood (not recorded which). These receptors all stem from a woman in her forties with acute COVID-19.

This clone has only a few counts. This chain uses TRBV18 with TRBJ1-1; D gene unclear. From germline, CDR1 is KGHSH and CDR2 LQKENI. CDR3 size: 16 residues. The ends were cut back, 1 base at V and 1 base at J, with 13 bases in the middle. DNA for the CDR3: TGTGCCAGCTCACCACGTACGGGGATATCGAACACTGAAGCTTTCTTT. It yields the protein CASSPRTGISNTEAFF.

The gene calls are TRBV2 and TRBJ2-1; 11 nucleotides line up with TRBD2. Germline lookup yields CDR1 SNHLY and CDR2 FYNNEI. Unmatched junction bases numbered 6, after V lost 10 bases and J lost 7 bases. CDR3 length: 13 amino acids. The DNA for the CDR3 is TGTGCCATCGGGACTAGCGGAGAAAATGAGCAGTTCTTC. It codes for CAIGTSGENEQFF.

This rearrangement joins TRBV19 to TRBJ1-4; no firm D call. CDR3 length: 13 residues. Germline V CDR1 and CDR2: LNHDA, SQIVND (reference sequence). The DNA for the CDR3 is TGTGCGTCGAGGCCTACAACTAATGAAAAACTGTTTTTT. It encodes CASRPTTNEKLFF. Full variable domain (remainder filled in from reference TRBV19 and TRBJ1-4): DGGITQSPKYLFRKEGQNVTLSCEQNLNHDAMYWYRQDPGQGLRLIYYSQIVNDFQKGDIAEGYSVSREKKESFPLTVTSAQKNPTAFYLCASRPTTNEKLFFGSGTQLSVL.

This rearrangement joins TRBV7-9 to TRBJ1-3, with TRBD1 as a possible D gene (5 bases). This CDR3 region has 15 residues. Germline CDR1 and CDR2: SEHNR and FQNEAQ (reference sequence). V was clipped by 4 bases and J by 2 bases, with 12 bases between them. CDR3 DNA: TGTGCCAGCAGCTCGACAGCCATTCCTGGAAACACCATATATTTT. Its translation: CASSSTAIPGNTIYF. Filled out from reference TRBV7-9 and TRBJ1-3, the complete variable domain reads DTGVSQNPRHKITKRGQNVTFRCDPISEHNRLYWYRQTLGQGPEFLTYFQNEAQLEKSRLLSDRFSAERPKGSFSTLEIQRTEQGDSAMYLCASSSTAIPGNTIYFGEGSWLTVV.

V and J are TRBV10-2 and TRBJ1-5; 7 bases are shared with TRBD1. Germline V gene sequence: CDR1 WSHSY, CDR2 SAAADI. The CDR3 loop spans 13 amino acids. V shed 7 bases, J shed 7 bases, and the junction held 7 bases outside the gene matches. The CDR3: CASTTAGGQPQHF. As DNA, the CDR3 is TGCGCCAGCACTACGGCAGGGGGGCAGCCCCAGCATTTT.

J is TRBJ1-1 and V is TRBV12-3 or TRBV12-4, with D tentatively TRBD1 (5 bases). This CDR3 is 13 amino acids long. V lost 6 bases and J lost 7, with 15 bases in between. The CDR3 is CASSPGWGGEAFF. The CDR3 region has the DNA TGTGCCAGCAGCCCTGGGTGGGGGGGTGAAGCTTTCTTT.

The V gene is TRBV30, the J gene TRBJ1-2; 7 bases fit TRBD1. Germline assignment: CDR1 GTSNPN and CDR2 SVGIG (reference sequence). Trimming removed 3 bases from V and 8 bases from J; junction bases left unmatched: 12. This CDR3 region has 14 residues. CDR3 residues: CAWSTGAGMGGYTF. CDR3 coding DNA: TGTGCCTGGAGCACAGGGGCGGGTATGGGCGGCTACACCTTC.

A note on this clone: A read error may account for a junction end that differs from germline. The V gene is TRBV29-1, the J gene TRBJ1-2; D is possibly TRBD1 (5 bases). This CDR3 spans 14 amino acids. Germline V gene sequence: CDR1 SQVTM, CDR2 ANQGSEA. The CDR3 loop reads CSVDTTSGGSTPVF. CDR3 DNA sequence: TGCAGCGTTGATACCACCTCGGGGGGTAGCACTCCCGTCTTC.

The chain couples TRBV12-3 or TRBV12-4 to TRBJ2-7, with D tentatively TRBD1 (5 bases). The length of the CDR3 is 13 residues. Trimming cost V 2 bases and J 6 bases, with 11 bases left between them. CDR3 sequence: CASSLIAQGEQYF. CDR3 DNA: TGTGCCAGCAGTTTAATAGCCCAGGGCGAGCAGTACTTC.

J is TRBJ1-4 and V is TRBV7-9, with TRBD1 matching 7 bases. After removal of 6 bases from V and 6 bases from J, the junction contained 7 bases not matched to a gene. Germline V gene data show CDR1 as SEHNR and CDR2 as FQNEAQ (reference sequence). CDR3 size: 14 residues. The CDR3 is CASRSGGTDEKLFF. For the CDR3, the DNA is TGTGCCAGCAGATCTGGGGGGACAGATGAAAAACTGTTTTTT.

This clone appeared once. The chain couples TRBV5-5 to TRBJ2-2, with TRBD1 matching over 10 bases. The junction had 4 bases not matched to a gene; V was cut back by 4 bases and J by 4 bases. The CDR3 has 15 residues. The V gene's germline CDR1 is SGHKS and CDR2 YYEKEE (reference sequence). The CDR3 reads CASSVGQGITGELFF. Here the CDR3 DNA reads TGTGCCAGCAGCGTGGGACAGGGGATCACCGGGGAGCTGTTTTTT.

The chain uses TRBV29-1 and TRBJ2-2; D is unresolved. Germline V gene sequence: CDR1 SQVTM, CDR2 ANQGSEA. This CDR3 contains 14 residues. V shed 3 bases and J shed 6 bases, with 14 bases lying between them. DNA for the CDR3: TGCAGCGTTGAGGGTAGTCTCGCGGCCGGGGAGCTGTTTTTT. Translating it yields CSVEGSLAAGELFF.

The rearrangement uses TRBV18 and TRBJ2-2; 8 nucleotides match TRBD1. V trimming: 3 bases; J trimming: 6 bases; junction bases outside the gene matches: 6. This CDR3 spans 15 amino acids. CDR1 is KGHSH and CDR2 is LQKENI in the germline V gene. The DNA of the CDR3 is TGTGCCAGCTCACCTATGGACAGGGACGCCGGGGAGCTGTTTTTT. Protein: CASSPMDRDAGELFF.

CDR3 loop: CASNSLDFGANVLTF. The CDR3 coding sequence is TGTGCCAGTAACTCCTTGGACTTTGGGGCCAACGTCCTGACTTTC. This chain joins TRBV19 and TRBJ2-6; D is perhaps TRBD2 (5 bases). Germline V gene lookup returns CDR1 LNHDA and CDR2 SQIVND (reference sequence). The ends were cut back, 7 bases at V and 3 bases at J, with 13 bases in the middle. The CDR3 runs 15 residues.

This clone was observed a handful of times. The chain uses TRBV11-1 and TRBJ1-1; maybe TRBD1 (6 bases). This CDR3 is built from 16 residues. V lost 5 bases and J lost 0, with 16 bases in between. Germline V gives CDR1 SGHAT, CDR2 FQDESV (reference sequence). CDR3 in amino acids: CASSLGQSLMNTEAFF. DNA for the CDR3: TGTGCCAGCAGCCTTGGACAGTCACTTATGAACACTGAAGCTTTCTTT.

CDR3 protein: CASSLVRETQYF. Written as DNA, the CDR3 is TGTGCCAGCAGTTTAGTTAGAGAGACCCAGTACTTC. J is TRBJ2-5 and V is TRBV12-3 or TRBV12-4, with D hard to call. CDR3 length: 12 residues. V was shortened by 1 base and J by 4 bases, with 4 bases between the two germline ends.

The chain has TRBV19 and TRBJ2-5; 9 nucleotides agree with TRBD2. This CDR3 comprises 13 residues. The junction had 6 bases not matched to a gene; V was cut back by 8 bases and J by 5 bases. The V gene's germline CDR1 is LNHDA and CDR2 SQIVND (reference sequence). The CDR3 spells CASRTSAVETQYF. CDR3 DNA: TGTGCCAGTCGGACTAGCGCTGTGGAGACCCAGTACTTC.

The chain has TRBV7-3 and TRBJ2-1; D might be TRBD1 (5 bases). CDR1 is SGHTA and CDR2 is FQGTGA in the germline V gene. Trimming cost V 0 bases and J 5 bases, with 8 bases left between them. The CDR3 is made up of 14 amino acids. Here the CDR3 DNA reads TGTGCCAGCAGCTTAACCAGGGCCCACAATGAGCAGTTCTTC. Translating gives CASSLTRAHNEQFF. The full variable domain, completed using reference TRBV7-3 and TRBJ2-1, is GAGVSQTPSNKVTEKGKYVELRCDPISGHTALYWYRQSLGQGPEFLIYFQGTGAADDSGLPNDRFFAVRPEGSVSTLKIQRTERGDSAVYLCASSLTRAHNEQFFGPGTRLTVL.

This clone was detected only a few times. The J gene is TRBJ2-5, the V gene TRBV7-7; 7 nucleotides match TRBD2. Germline loops: CDR1 SSHAT, CDR2 FNYEAQ (reference sequence). This CDR3 is 15 amino acids long. V shed 5 bases, J shed 4 bases, and the junction held 10 bases outside the gene matches. The CDR3 DNA follows: TGTGCCAGCAGCAAGGGACTACAGGCCGGAGAGACCCAGTACTTC. Encoded protein: CASSKGLQAGETQYF. The full variable domain, its missing parts supplied by reference TRBV7-7 and TRBJ2-5, is GAGVSQSPRYKVTKRGQDVTLRCDPISSHATLYWYQQALGQGPEFLTYFNYEAQPDKSGLPSDRFSAERPEGSISTLTIQRTEQRDSAMYRCASSKGLQAGETQYFGPGTRLLVL.

This chain links TRBV11-3 with TRBJ2-2, with TRBD2 as a possible D gene (5 bases). Per germline, CDR1 SGHNT and CDR2 YENEEA. The CDR3 loop spans 18 amino acids. V was clipped by 0 bases and J by 3 bases, with 17 bases between them. CDR3 sequence: CASSLERMGAPDTGELFF. The CDR3 nucleotides read TGTGCCAGCAGCTTAGAGCGGATGGGAGCCCCTGACACCGGGGAGCTGTTTTTT. Filled out from reference TRBV11-3 and TRBJ2-2, the complete variable domain reads EAGVVQSPRYKIIEKKQPVAFWCNPISGHNTLYWYLQNLGQGPELLIRYENEEAVDDSQLPKDRFSAERLKGVDSTLKIQPAELGDSAVYLCASSLERMGAPDTGELFFGEGSRLTVL.

This chain connects TRBV19 to TRBJ1-5; 8 bases are shared with TRBD1. J lost 0 bases, V lost 11 bases, and 9 bases had no gene match. This CDR3 comprises 15 residues. Looked up from germline, CDR1 is LNHDA and CDR2 is SQIVND (reference sequence). CDR3 nucleotide sequence: TGTGCCGCTAGGACAGGGTTCGATAGCAATCAGCCCCAGCATTTT. Translation: CAARTGFDSNQPQHF.

The V call is TRBV19, the J call TRBJ1-2; D not certain. This CDR3 comprises 13 residues. Trimming left V 6 bases short and J 2 bases short, with 10 bases between. Germline V lookup: CDR1 LNHDA, CDR2 SQIVND (reference sequence). The CDR3 coding sequence is TGTGCCAGTAGCTACGACATCAACTATGGCTACACCTTC. Its protein product is CASSYDINYGYTF.

The V call is TRBV19, the J call TRBJ1-6; weak D call: TRBD1 (5 bases). Germline loops: CDR1 LNHDA, CDR2 SQIVND (reference sequence). V shed 1 base and J shed 10 bases, with 11 bases lying between them. This CDR3 is built from 14 residues. CDR3 loop: CASSIGDSGSPLHF. In nucleotides, the CDR3 is TGTGCCAGTAGTATAGGCGACAGCGGGTCACCCCTCCACTTT.

The chain joins TRBV5-6 to TRBJ1-1; D unresolved. The CDR3 contains 12 residues. V lost 0 bases and J 7 bases, leaving 7 bases between the germline ends. CDR1 and CDR2 (germline): SGHDT, YYEEEE. The CDR3 here is CASSLAPGEAFF. The CDR3 DNA follows: TGTGCCAGCAGCTTGGCCCCAGGTGAAGCTTTCTTT.